This entry concerns a single T cell receptor beta chain. Antigen: not known. The protocol was immunoSEQ multiplex PCR, while the TCRdb copy is restricted to in-frame clones and leaves out a portion. This repertoire shows under 9,500 clones, around 85% found once; its top ten account for approximately 6.2%. This specimen belongs to a study of neoadjuvant nivolumab and ipilimumab in lung cancer. Study background: Nivolumab 3 mg/kg was given days 1, 15 and 29, plus ipilimumab 1 mg/kg day 1 in combination. Study-wide results and limits: Resected-tumor TCR richness correlated positively with pretherapy blood richness. TCR sequencing covered a small number of samples. Compared with tumor-adjacent uninvolved lung, resected tumors showed greater richness and clonality.

Germline V gives CDR1 MDHEN, CDR2 SYDVKM. This CDR3 contains 13 residues. Trimming shortened V by 8 bases and J by 9 bases, and 17 bases separated the two germline ends. V usage is TRBV28 and J usage is TRBJ2-1, with D uncertain. The clonotype originates from an adult with non-small cell lung cancer. The sample here was tumor tissue, taken after neoadjuvant nivolumab, alone or with ipilimumab, at or shortly before surgery. The CDR3 bases are TGTGCCAGCCGACCCCCGAGTTTCGGTGAGCAGTTCTTC. Translating it yields CASRPPSFGEQFF.